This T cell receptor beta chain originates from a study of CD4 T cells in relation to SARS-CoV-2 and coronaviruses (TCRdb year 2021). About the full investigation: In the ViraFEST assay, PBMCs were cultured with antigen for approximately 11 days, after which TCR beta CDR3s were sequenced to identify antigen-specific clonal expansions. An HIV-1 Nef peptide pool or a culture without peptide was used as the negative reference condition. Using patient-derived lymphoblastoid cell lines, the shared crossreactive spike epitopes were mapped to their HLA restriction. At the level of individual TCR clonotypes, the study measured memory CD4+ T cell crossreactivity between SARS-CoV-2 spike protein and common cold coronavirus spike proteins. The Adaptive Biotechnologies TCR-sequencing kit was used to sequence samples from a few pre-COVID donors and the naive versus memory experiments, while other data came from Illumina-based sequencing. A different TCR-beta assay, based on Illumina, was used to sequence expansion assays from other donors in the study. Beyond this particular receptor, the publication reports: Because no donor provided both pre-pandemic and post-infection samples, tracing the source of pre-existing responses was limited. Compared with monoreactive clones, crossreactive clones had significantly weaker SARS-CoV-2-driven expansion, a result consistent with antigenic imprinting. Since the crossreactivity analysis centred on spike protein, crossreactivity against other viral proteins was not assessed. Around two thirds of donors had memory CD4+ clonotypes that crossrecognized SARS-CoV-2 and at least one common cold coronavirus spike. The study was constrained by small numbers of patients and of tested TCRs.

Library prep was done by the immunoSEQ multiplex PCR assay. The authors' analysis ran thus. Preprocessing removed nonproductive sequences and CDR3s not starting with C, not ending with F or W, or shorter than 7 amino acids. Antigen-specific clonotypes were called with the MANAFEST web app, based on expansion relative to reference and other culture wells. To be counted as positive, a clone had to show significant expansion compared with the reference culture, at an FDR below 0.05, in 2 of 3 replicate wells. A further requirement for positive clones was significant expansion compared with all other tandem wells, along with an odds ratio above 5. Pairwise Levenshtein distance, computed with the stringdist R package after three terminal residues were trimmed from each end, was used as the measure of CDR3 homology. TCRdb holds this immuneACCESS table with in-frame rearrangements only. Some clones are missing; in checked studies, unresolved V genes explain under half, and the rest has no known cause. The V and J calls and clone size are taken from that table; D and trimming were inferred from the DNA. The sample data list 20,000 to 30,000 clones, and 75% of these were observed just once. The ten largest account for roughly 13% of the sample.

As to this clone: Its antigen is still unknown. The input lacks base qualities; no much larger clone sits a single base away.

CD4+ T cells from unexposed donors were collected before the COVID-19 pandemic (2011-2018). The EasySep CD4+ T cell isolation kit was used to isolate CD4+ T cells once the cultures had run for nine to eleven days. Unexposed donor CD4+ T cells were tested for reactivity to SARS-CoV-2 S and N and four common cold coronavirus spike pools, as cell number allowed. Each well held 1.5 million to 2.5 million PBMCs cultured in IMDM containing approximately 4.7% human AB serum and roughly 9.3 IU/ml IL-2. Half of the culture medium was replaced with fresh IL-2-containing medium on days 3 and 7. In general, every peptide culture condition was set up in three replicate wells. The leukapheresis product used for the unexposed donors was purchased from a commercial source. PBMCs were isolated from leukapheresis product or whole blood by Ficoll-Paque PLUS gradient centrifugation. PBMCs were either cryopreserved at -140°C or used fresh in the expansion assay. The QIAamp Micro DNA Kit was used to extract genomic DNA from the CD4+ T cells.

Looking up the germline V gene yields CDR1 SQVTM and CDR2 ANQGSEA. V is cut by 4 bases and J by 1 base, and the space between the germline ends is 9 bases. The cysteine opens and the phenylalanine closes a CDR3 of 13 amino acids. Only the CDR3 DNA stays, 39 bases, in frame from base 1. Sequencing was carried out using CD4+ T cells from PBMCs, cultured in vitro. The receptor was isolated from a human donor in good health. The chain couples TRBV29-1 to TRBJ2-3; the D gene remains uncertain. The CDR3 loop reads CSVAPVGTDTQYF. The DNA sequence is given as TGCAGCGTTGCCCCGGTGGGCACAGATACGCAGTATTTT.